The clone carrying this T cell receptor (beta chain) was seen a few times. The CDR3 has 14 amino acids. V shed 5 bases, J shed 10 bases, and the junction held 4 bases outside the gene matches. CDR1 and CDR2 from the germline V gene are SGHVS and FNYEAQ. The protocol attached unique molecular identifiers to individual cDNA molecules. TCRdb used MiXCR to reprocess the 5' RACE reads, holding one entry per CDR3 protein. The sample holds fewer than 65,000 distinct CDR3 sequences, approximately 9.4% seen once. The data were obtained in a study of early T cells in non-severe SARS-CoV-2 infection. Sequences were obtained from whole blood. This TCR came from an adult who was a healthcare worker with PCR-confirmed SARS-CoV-2 infection or an uninfected control (not recorded which). The chain uses TRBV7-6 and TRBJ2-1, with 14 bases fitting TRBD2. The CDR3 DNA follows: TGTGCCAGCAGCGGACTAGCGGGAGGTCGAGAGCAGTTCTTC. Translation: CASSGLAGGREQFF.